The 2 T cell receptor beta chains reported below all come from one sample, sequenced in a study of spatial heterogeneity in lung cancer. These receptors have no identified antigens. Whole-study results and caveats: Expanded alpha and beta TCR counts within tumors tracked tumor mutation counts.

TCRdb ran MiXCR on the 5' RACE reads and lists one entry per CDR3 protein. The sample lists approximately 5,200 distinct CDR3 sequences; under 9% were seen once. This sample's time point: sample taken at primary tumor resection. The sequences come from lung tumor tissue, collected at surgery. These receptor sequences come from a female donor with early-stage non-small cell lung cancer.

Judged by abundance, this clonotype is medium-sized. This rearrangement joins TRBV7-9 to TRBJ2-5; D is undetermined. This CDR3 is 15 amino acids long. V lost 10 bases to trimming and J lost 5 bases, with 23 bases between them. CDR1 is SEHNR, CDR2 FQNEAQ, per germline (reference sequence). CDR3: CATPGSVPGHETQYF. CDR3 bases: TGTGCCACCCCAGGTTCGGTGCCCGGGCATGAGACCCAGTACTTC.

This clonotype was seen ten or more times. V gene TRBV4-2 combines with J gene TRBJ2-2, with 7 bases aligning to TRBD2. Trimming at V came to 0 bases and at J to 6 bases, leaving 4 bases not matched to a gene. Germline V lookup: CDR1 LGHNA, CDR2 YNFKEQ. The CDR3 length is 15 residues. This CDR3 reads CASSQDPSGPGELFF. For the CDR3, the DNA is TGTGCCAGCAGCCAAGATCCTAGCGGCCCCGGGGAGCTGTTTTTT.